The 16 T cell receptor beta chains below all came from one sample that was sequenced in a study of blood T cell repertoires in COVID-19. Assay used: immunoSEQ multiplex PCR; TCRdb lists only in-frame clones, some missing. The sample has about 140,000 clones, approximately 87% seen once. The sample consisted of peripheral blood. Receptors were obtained from a woman between 35 and 50 years old with acute or convalescent COVID-19.

With regard to this clone: Other DNA sequences of this sample code for an identical CDR3. The chain couples TRBV9 to TRBJ1-1; D is ambiguous. The CDR3 extends over 13 amino acids. The germline V gene encodes CDR1 SGDLS and CDR2 YYNGEE. V was pared by 0 bases and J by 5 bases, with 8 bases between. In nucleotides, the CDR3 is TGTGCCAGCAGCGTAGGAGGGAGTACTGAAGCTTTCTTT. Translation gives CASSVGGSTEAFF.

This clone came up once. The rearrangement uses TRBV5-6 and TRBJ2-7; no definite D call. CDR3 length equals 12 residues. CDR1 is SGHDT and CDR2 is YYEEEE in the germline V gene. V lost 3 bases to trimming and J lost 0 bases, with 4 bases between them. This chain's CDR3 is CASSYSSYEQYF. CDR3 coding DNA: TGTGCCAGCAGCTATAGCTCCTACGAGCAGTACTTC.

This clone was detected only once. The chain joins TRBV29-1 to TRBJ1-1; TRBD1 matches 7 bases. Germline lookup yields CDR1 SQVTM and CDR2 ANQGSEA. This CDR3 comprises 11 residues. The V segment lost 6 bases and the J segment 7 bases; nucleotides outside the gene matches: 5. The CDR3 reads CSVSQGGEAFF. As DNA, the CDR3 is TGCAGCGTGAGCCAGGGGGGTGAAGCTTTCTTT.

The CDR3 sequence: CSVRFEARALYGYTF. The CDR3 DNA sequence: TGCAGCGTTCGTTTTGAAGCCAGGGCCCTCTATGGCTACACCTTC. The genes are TRBV29-1 and TRBJ1-2; perhaps TRBD1 as D (5 bases). The V end was cut by 5 bases, the J end by 4 bases, with 20 bases between. Germline CDR1 SQVTM, CDR2 ANQGSEA. The CDR3 is made up of 15 amino acids.

The chain uses TRBV18 and TRBJ2-4; 7 nucleotides align to TRBD1. In germline, CDR1 is KGHSH, CDR2 LQKENI. The CDR3 is 15 residues long. Trimming took 3 bases from V and 5 from J; bases not matched to a gene: 7. The CDR3 DNA is TGTGCCAGCTCACCCGCCCGACAGGGACAAAACATTCAGTACTTC. Protein: CASSPARQGQNIQYF.

This rearrangement joins TRBV10-2 to TRBJ2-7, with 11 nucleotides matching TRBD2. With V trimmed by 6 bases and J by 2 bases, 6 bases remained unmatched. This CDR3 comprises 15 residues. The germline V gene encodes CDR1 WSHSY and CDR2 SAAADI. CDR3 amino acids: CASSEGTSGPYEQYF. The CDR3 DNA sequence: TGCGCCAGCAGCGAGGGGACTAGCGGCCCCTACGAGCAGTACTTC.

The chain recombines TRBV2 with TRBJ1-5, with D possibly TRBD1 on 6 matching bases. V lost 6 bases and J 3 bases, leaving 15 bases between the germline ends. CDR1 SNHLY and CDR2 FYNNEI come from the germline V gene. There are 15 residues in the CDR3. Written as DNA, the CDR3 is TGTGCCAGCAGGGTCCAGTCAGGGGACAATCAGCCCCAGCATTTT. Translated, it gives CASRVQSGDNQPQHF.

This clone was seen more than once but under ten times. V usage is TRBV27 and J usage is TRBJ2-6; TRBD1 matches 11 bases. V dropped 5 bases and J dropped 4; count of bases not matched to a gene: 22. Germline V gene lookup returns CDR1 MNHEY and CDR2 SMNVEV (reference sequence). The CDR3 consists of 22 residues. CDR3 in DNA: TGTGCCAGCAGTCTCGGACAGGGGGCGCTAAGGGAAATCCTCACCGGGGCCAACGTCCTGACTTTC. It is translated as CASSLGQGALREILTGANVLTF.

The J gene is TRBJ1-5, the V gene TRBV18; possible D gene TRBD1, 5 bases. Trimming left V 6 bases short and J 4 bases short, with 16 bases between. Germline V gene sequence: CDR1 KGHSH, CDR2 LQKENI. CDR3 length: 15 amino acids. The CDR3 here is CASSRWGVGNQPQHF. For the CDR3, the DNA is TGTGCCAGCTCCCGGTGGGGCGTCGGAAATCAGCCCCAGCATTTT.

The gene calls are TRBV19 and TRBJ2-7; 11 bases map to TRBD2. CDR3 length: 15 amino acids. Germline values: CDR1 LNHDA, CDR2 SQIVND (reference sequence). After removal of 8 bases from V and 5 bases from J, the junction contained 11 bases not matched to a gene. The CDR3 DNA is TGTGCCAGTGCACTACTAGCGGGAGAAGCCCACGAGCAGTACTTC. This sequence encodes CASALLAGEAHEQYF. Combining the CDR3 with reference TRBV19 and TRBJ2-7 gives the whole variable domain DGGITQSPKYLFRKEGQNVTLSCEQNLNHDAMYWYRQDPGQGLRLIYYSQIVNDFQKGDIAEGYSVSREKKESFPLTVTSAQKNPTAFYLCASALLAGEAHEQYFGPGTRLTVT.

The rearrangement joins TRBV19 to TRBJ1-4, with 7 bases that match TRBD1. With V trimmed by 9 bases and J by 7 bases, 17 bases remained unmatched. The CDR3 covers 16 residues. Germline CDR1 and CDR2: LNHDA and SQIVND (reference sequence). The CDR3 protein is CASMTGKFGWSEKLFF. CDR3 sequence (DNA): TGTGCCAGCATGACAGGGAAATTCGGATGGAGTGAAAAACTGTTTTTT.

V and J are TRBV7-2 and TRBJ1-1, with TRBD1 as a possible D gene (6 bases). The CDR3 totals 11 residues. V was clipped by 11 bases and J by 11 bases, with 18 bases between them. Germline loops: CDR1 SGHTA, CDR2 FQGNSA. The CDR3 nucleotides read TGTGCCCACAGCGCGGGGGCTGGGGCTTTCTTT. Its translation: CAHSAGAGAFF.

V gene TRBV4-1 combines with J gene TRBJ2-1; TRBD2 matches at 9 bases. The ends lost 0 bases at V and 9 bases at J; junction bases unmatched: 6. Germline V CDR1 and CDR2: MGHRA, YSYEKL. The CDR3 has 15 amino acids. CDR3 sequence reads: CASSQETSGWGEQFF. The CDR3 DNA follows: TGCGCCAGCAGCCAAGAAACTAGCGGGTGGGGTGAGCAGTTCTTC.

The gene calls are TRBV7-2 and TRBJ2-7, with D hard to call. The CDR3 spans 16 residues. Germline CDR1 reads SGHTA; CDR2 reads FQGNSA. Trimming pared 5 bases from V and 2 bases from J, leaving 19 bases between. As DNA, the CDR3 is TGTGCCAGCAGCCACCGTGGATCGCCAGCGACCTACGAGCAGTACTTC. Amino acids: CASSHRGSPATYEQYF.

Worth noting for this clone: One end of the junction varies from germline; a read error may be responsible. CDR3 nucleotide sequence: TGTGCCACCACCCCTCTAGTGACCACCGGGAAGCTGTTTTTT. This sequence encodes CATTPLVTTGKLFF. This chain connects TRBV15 to TRBJ2-2, with D perhaps matching TRBD2 (5 bases). There are 14 residues in the CDR3. Germline V CDR1 and CDR2: LNHNV, YYDKDF (reference sequence).

The chain combines TRBV7-6 with TRBJ1-3; D is undetermined. With 5 bases removed from V and 0 bases from J, the gap between germline ends came to 17 bases. Germline V gene sequence: CDR1 SGHVS, CDR2 FNYEAQ. The CDR3 runs to 17 residues. The CDR3 loop is CASSPNVGSLSGNTIYF. The CDR3 nucleotides read TGTGCCAGCAGCCCCAACGTCGGGAGCCTCTCTGGAAACACCATATATTTT.